The rows below give T cell receptor beta chains drawn from one sample of a study of control samples from healthy donors and cancer patients. This table comes from immunoSEQ multiplex PCR, and its TCRdb copy is limited to in-frame clones, with some not included. The profile shows 180,000 or so clones, about nine tenths of them singletons. Material: blood. These receptors all come from a woman between 25 and 40 years old in good health. The CDR3 runs from the conserved cysteine through the conserved F or W. Each record gives: D gene, clone size, J gene, V gene, CDR3 DNA, CDR3 protein. A D gene is named only where the DNA matches it firmly. Not every row has a clone size; where given, it reads once, few, many or a size class.

D gene: TRBD1; clone size: -; J gene: TRBJ1-2; V gene: TRBV27; CDR3 DNA: TGTGCCAGCAGTGCTGACAGGGTTAACTATGGCTACACCTTC; CDR3 protein: CASSADRVNYGYTF
D gene: -; clone size: -; J gene: TRBJ1-1; V gene: TRBV5-6; CDR3 DNA: TGTGCCAGCAGCTTGGGGGGCCAGGGGAACACTGAAGCTTTCTTT; CDR3 protein: CASSLGGQGNTEAFF
D gene: -; clone size: -; J gene: TRBJ2-6; V gene: TRBV3-1/TRBV3-2; CDR3 DNA: TGTGCCAGCAGCCCCCGACCCTCTGGGGCCAACGTCCTGACTTTC; CDR3 protein: CASSPRPSGANVLTF
D gene: -; clone size: -; J gene: TRBJ2-1; V gene: TRBV4-2; CDR3 DNA: TGTGCCAGCAGCCAAGATACAGGGAGGACCTACAATGAGCAGTTCTTC; CDR3 protein: CASSQDTGRTYNEQFF
D gene: TRBD2; clone size: -; J gene: TRBJ2-5; V gene: TRBV4-2; CDR3 DNA: TGTGCCAGCAGCCAAGATAGCGGGAGGGCCCGGGAGACCCAGTACTTC; CDR3 protein: CASSQDSGRARETQYF
D gene: -; clone size: -; J gene: TRBJ1-4; V gene: TRBV11-1; CDR3 DNA: TGTGCCAGCAGCTTAGGAGGGCGGCGTGAAAAACTGTTTTTT; CDR3 protein: CASSLGGRREKLFF
D gene: -; clone size: -; J gene: TRBJ2-7; V gene: TRBV5-4; CDR3 DNA: TGTGCCAGCAGCTTGGCATTGGCATCCGAGCAGTACTTC; CDR3 protein: CASSLALASEQYF
D gene: -; clone size: -; J gene: TRBJ1-1; V gene: TRBV19; CDR3 DNA: TGTGCCAGTAGGATGGGGGGCACTGAAGCTTTCTTT; CDR3 protein: CASRMGGTEAFF
D gene: TRBD1; clone size: -; J gene: TRBJ2-7; V gene: TRBV4-1; CDR3 DNA: TGCGCCAGCAGCCGACCTGGGACAGGGGGCGAGCAGTACTTC; CDR3 protein: CASSRPGTGGEQYF
D gene: TRBD1; clone size: once; J gene: TRBJ1-2; V gene: TRBV19; CDR3 DNA: TGTGCCAGTAGTATACCCGGACAGGCTAATTATGGCTACACCTTC; CDR3 protein: CASSIPGQANYGYTF
D gene: TRBD1; clone size: once; J gene: TRBJ2-1; V gene: TRBV2; CDR3 DNA: TGTGCCAGCAGTGCCGGGACAGGGGCGCACAATGAGCAGTTCTTC; CDR3 protein: CASSAGTGAHNEQFF
D gene: TRBD1; clone size: -; J gene: TRBJ1-1; V gene: TRBV5-4; CDR3 DNA: TGTGCCAGCAGCTTGGCCGAGGACAGGGAGGCTTTCTTT; CDR3 protein: CASSLAEDREAFF
D gene: TRBD1; clone size: -; J gene: TRBJ2-5; V gene: TRBV19; CDR3 DNA: TGTGCCAGTAGTATCGGACAGGGGATCCAAGAGACCCAGTACTTC; CDR3 protein: CASSIGQGIQETQYF
D gene: TRBD1; clone size: once; J gene: TRBJ2-7; V gene: TRBV27; CDR3 DNA: TGTGCCAGCAGTCCCGGGACAGGGGGTAACGAGCAGTACTTC; CDR3 protein: CASSPGTGGNEQYF
D gene: TRBD2; clone size: -; J gene: TRBJ2-7; V gene: TRBV3-1/TRBV3-2; CDR3 DNA: TGTGCCAGCAGCCAAGGGACTAGCGGGGGGTACGAGCAGTACTTC; CDR3 protein: CASSQGTSGGYEQYF
D gene: TRBD1; clone size: -; J gene: TRBJ2-7; V gene: TRBV18; CDR3 DNA: TGTGCCAGCTCAGGGGACAGCCCCTACGAGCAGTACTTC; CDR3 protein: CASSGDSPYEQYF
D gene: -; clone size: once; J gene: TRBJ1-4; V gene: TRBV25-1; CDR3 DNA: TGTGCCAGCAGTGGACAGGTAGAAAAACTGTTTTTT; CDR3 protein: CASSGQVEKLFF
D gene: TRBD2; clone size: -; J gene: TRBJ2-7; V gene: TRBV11-2; CDR3 DNA: TGTGCCAGCAGCTCCCTTAGCGGGAGGTCCTACGAGCAGTACTTC; CDR3 protein: CASSSLSGRSYEQYF
D gene: TRBD2; clone size: -; J gene: TRBJ2-7; V gene: TRBV5-4; CDR3 DNA: TGTGCCAGCAGCTTAGCGGGAAGCTACGAGCAGTACTTC; CDR3 protein: CASSLAGSYEQYF
D gene: -; clone size: -; J gene: TRBJ2-1; V gene: TRBV27; CDR3 DNA: TGTGCCAGCAGTCTACGAGCTGACAGCTCCTACAATGAGCAGTTCTTC; CDR3 protein: CASSLRADSSYNEQFF
D gene: -; clone size: -; J gene: TRBJ1-4; V gene: TRBV4-2; CDR3 DNA: TGTGCCAGCAGCCAAGCCGGGACAACTAATGAAAAACTGTTTTTT; CDR3 protein: CASSQAGTTNEKLFF
D gene: -; clone size: -; J gene: TRBJ1-2; V gene: TRBV30; CDR3 DNA: TGTGCCTGGAGTCGGTTTTCCTACACCTTC; CDR3 protein: CAWSRFSYTF
D gene: -; clone size: -; J gene: TRBJ1-3; V gene: TRBV30; CDR3 DNA: TGTGCCCGGCAGAACTCTGGAAACACCATATATTTT; CDR3 protein: CARQNSGNTIYF
D gene: TRBD2; clone size: -; J gene: TRBJ2-7; V gene: TRBV4-2; CDR3 DNA: TGTGCCAGCAGCCAAGGCACTAGCGAATCCTACGAGCAGTACTTC; CDR3 protein: CASSQGTSESYEQYF
D gene: TRBD2; clone size: -; J gene: TRBJ2-7; V gene: TRBV2; CDR3 DNA: TGTGCCAGCAGTGAAGCCCTCAGACTAGCGGGAGTAGTCGAGCAGTACTTC; CDR3 protein: CASSEALRLAGVVEQYF
D gene: -; clone size: -; J gene: TRBJ1-1; V gene: TRBV7-9; CDR3 DNA: TGTGCCAGCAGCCTGGGACAGAACACTGAAGCTTTCTTT; CDR3 protein: CASSLGQNTEAFF
D gene: TRBD1; clone size: -; J gene: TRBJ2-1; V gene: TRBV7-7; CDR3 DNA: TGTGCTAGCAGCCGGGGACAGGGGAATTCCCATGAGCAGTTCTTC; CDR3 protein: CASSRGQGNSHEQFF
D gene: -; clone size: -; J gene: TRBJ2-7; V gene: TRBV5-1; CDR3 DNA: TGCGCCAGCAGCTTGGACCACTACGAGCAGTACTTC; CDR3 protein: CASSLDHYEQYF
D gene: TRBD1; clone size: -; J gene: TRBJ1-3; V gene: TRBV6-5; CDR3 DNA: TGTGCCAGCAGGGAGGGACAGAGCTCTGGAAACACCATATATTTT; CDR3 protein: CASREGQSSGNTIYF
D gene: TRBD1; clone size: once; J gene: TRBJ2-7; V gene: TRBV7-8; CDR3 DNA: TGTGCCAGCAGCTTCGGGACAGGGCTGGACGAGCAGTACTTC; CDR3 protein: CASSFGTGLDEQYF
D gene: TRBD1; clone size: -; J gene: TRBJ1-6; V gene: TRBV6-5; CDR3 DNA: TGTGCCAGCAGGCTGGACAGGCACAATTCACCCCTCCACTTT; CDR3 protein: CASRLDRHNSPLHF
D gene: -; clone size: -; J gene: TRBJ2-7; V gene: TRBV18; CDR3 DNA: TGTGCCAGCTCACCACCGGGTTGGACAGAGACCTACGAGCAGTACTTC; CDR3 protein: CASSPPGWTETYEQYF
D gene: -; clone size: -; J gene: TRBJ1-5; V gene: TRBV24-1; CDR3 DNA: TGTGCCACCTCAGGGGTAAGCAATCAGCCCCAGCATTTT; CDR3 protein: CATSGVSNQPQHF
D gene: TRBD2; clone size: -; J gene: TRBJ2-3; V gene: TRBV4-3; CDR3 DNA: TGCGCCAGCAGCGAAGGACTAGCGGGGACAGATACGCAGTATTTT; CDR3 protein: CASSEGLAGTDTQYF
D gene: TRBD1; clone size: -; J gene: TRBJ1-1; V gene: TRBV11-3; CDR3 DNA: TGTGCCAGCAGCTCTACAGGGGTTACTGAAGCTTTCTTT; CDR3 protein: CASSSTGVTEAFF
D gene: TRBD2; clone size: -; J gene: TRBJ2-5; V gene: TRBV23-1; CDR3 DNA: TGCGCCCGCAGTCGGGGGGGGGCAGGCGAGACCCAGTACTTC; CDR3 protein: CARSRGGAGETQYF
D gene: -; clone size: once; J gene: TRBJ2-5; V gene: TRBV9; CDR3 DNA: TGTGCCAGCAGCGTAGCCAGCGGCCAAGAGACCCAGTACTTC; CDR3 protein: CASSVASGQETQYF
D gene: -; clone size: -; J gene: TRBJ2-2; V gene: TRBV11-2; CDR3 DNA: TGTGCCAGCAGCTCTATCCTACCGGGACAATGGACCGGGGAGCTGTTTTTT; CDR3 protein: CASSSILPGQWTGELFF
D gene: TRBD2; clone size: -; J gene: TRBJ2-3; V gene: TRBV28; CDR3 DNA: TGTGCCAGCAGTTTAGCGGGAGTGAGCACAGATACGCAGTATTTT; CDR3 protein: CASSLAGVSTDTQYF
D gene: TRBD1; clone size: -; J gene: TRBJ2-2; V gene: TRBV11-1; CDR3 DNA: TGTGCCAGCACCCACAGGGGCACCGGGGAGCTGTTTTTT; CDR3 protein: CASTHRGTGELFF
D gene: -; clone size: -; J gene: TRBJ1-4; V gene: TRBV12-3/TRBV12-4; CDR3 DNA: TGTGCCAGCAGTACCGGGGTCAGGGAAAAACTGTTTTTT; CDR3 protein: CASSTGVREKLFF
D gene: -; clone size: -; J gene: TRBJ1-5; V gene: TRBV28; CDR3 DNA: TGTGCCAGCAGTTTACAGGCAGGGAGCAATCAGCCCCAGCATTTT; CDR3 protein: CASSLQAGSNQPQHF